This TCR beta chain was retrieved from a study of cytomegalovirus exposure and HLA in healthy donors. Whole-study results and caveats: Exclusion applied to some V segments, including TRBV6-2 and TRBV6-3, as they were indistinguishable. Follow-up analysis later connected one missense variant in DCLRE1C with trimming of TCR beta V- and J-genes. Per published reports, the classifier diagnosed cytomegalovirus status with high specificity and sensitivity.

The CDR3 runs to 16 residues. The V and J ends lost 0 bases and 0 bases respectively, with 12 bases between them. CDR1 is SGHDT, CDR2 YYEEEE, per germline. As for this clone: No antigen is known for it.

PCR employed 60 Vbeta and 13 Jbeta primers. Sequencing used immunoSEQ multiplex PCR; TCRdb keeps in-frame clones, though not all of them. This sample yields about 160,000 clones, of which approximately 80% are seen a single time; roughly 2.6% belongs to the top ten. This sequence joins TRBV5-6 and TRBJ2-5; D might be TRBD1 (6 bases). This clonotype originated in a woman aged 40 to 50 in good health and CMV-seropositive. What was sequenced was PBMCs. CDR3 bases: TGTGCCAGCAGCTTGGTCACTAGGGGGTACCAAGAGACCCAGTACTTC. It specifies CASSLVTRGYQETQYF.